The 5 T cell receptor beta chains reported below all come from one sample, sequenced in a study of glioma-infiltrating T cells. The iRepertoire nested amplicon-rescue multiplex PCR amplified TCR alpha and beta CDR3s from RNA. TCRdb independently ran MiXCR on the multiplex PCR reads; one entry per CDR3 protein. The sample carries approximately 400,000 distinct CDR3 sequences, approximately 42% recorded once. The source material was glioma tissue, nonneoplastic brain tissue, or PBMCs (not recorded which). Receptors originate from a human donor with low-grade glioma or glioblastoma, undergoing nonglioma brain surgery, or in good health (not recorded which).

Notes on this clonotype: This sequence may be a read error, since a much larger clone differs from it by one base. This chain links TRBV27 with TRBJ2-7; tentative D call: TRBD2 (6 bases). V lost 8 bases and J lost 2, with 16 bases in between. Germline V CDR1 and CDR2: MNHEY, SMNVEV (reference sequence). CDR3 length: 14 amino acids. As DNA, the CDR3 is TGTGCCAGCCAGGGACTTCTCCTACCCTACGAGCAGTACTTC. Translating gives CASQGLLLPYEQYF.

Many counts were recorded for this clonotype. The V call is TRBV28, the J call TRBJ2-3; D is possibly TRBD2 (5 bases). This CDR3 has 13 residues. Trimming removed 5 bases from V and 3 bases from J, with 9 bases in between. CDR1 is MDHEN, CDR2 SYDVKM, per germline. CDR3 in amino acids: CASSLSVTDTQYF. The CDR3 DNA follows: TGTGCCAGCAGTCTTAGCGTTACAGATACGCAGTATTTT.

This clonotype was seen at least ten times. This rearrangement joins TRBV27 to TRBJ1-1; tentatively, D is TRBD1 (5 bases). In germline, CDR1 is MNHEY, CDR2 SMNVEV (reference sequence). With 5 bases removed from V and 1 base from J, the gap between germline ends came to 11 bases. The CDR3 is 14 amino acids. The CDR3 DNA reads as TGTGCCAGCAGTCTAAGGGGATGGAACACTGAAGCTTTCTTT. Its translation is CASSLRGWNTEAFF.

This clonotype occurred many times. The chain uses TRBV6-2 or TRBV6-3 and TRBJ1-1; D remains unclear. From germline, CDR1 is MNHEY and CDR2 SVGEGT. V lost 7 bases and J lost 4, with 13 bases in between. This CDR3 contains 13 residues. CDR3 DNA sequence: TGTGCCAGCAATATCTGGGGTGCCACTGAAGCTTTCTTT. Encoded protein: CASNIWGATEAFF.

The J gene is TRBJ2-1, the V gene TRBV6-2 or TRBV6-3; 7 bases align to TRBD2. J gave up 5 bases and V 7 bases, and 20 bases lay outside the gene matches. CDR3 length: 18 amino acids. Germline CDR1 and CDR2: MNHEY and SVGEGT. The CDR3 nucleotides are TGTGCCAGCACCCCGGGACTAACGGGTCAAGGCGGGCACAATGAGCAGTTCTTC. Translated, it gives CASTPGLTGQGGHNEQFF.